This TCR beta chain originates from a study of T cell responses to AZD1222 COVID-19 vaccine. As for the study in general: Analyses pooled second doses at about 4 or about 12 weeks. Study-wide points: In a largely white British group with more females than males, clonal diversity was possibly underestimated. Spike-specific TCR breadth and depth went up after people got two AZD1222 doses.

Libraries were prepared by immunoSEQ multiplex PCR; TCRdb keeps only in-frame clonotypes and omits some of them. The repertoire holds about 130,000 clones, around 90% seen once, with roughly 7.4% in the top ten. As regards this clone: Its cognate antigen is unknown.

Germline assignment: CDR1 LGHNT and CDR2 FRNRAP. Between the trimmed V and J ends, which lost 6 bases and 5 bases, there was a span of 10 bases. The CDR3 is 12 residues long. The source material was peripheral blood, sampled on day 0 of AZD1222 vaccination. This TCR was sampled from an adult in good health. The chain joins TRBV12-5 to TRBJ1-2; D call uncertain. The CDR3 here is CASGVDYYGYTF. The CDR3 DNA follows: TGTGCTAGTGGGGTGGACTATTATGGCTACACCTTC. The full variable domain, rest sourced from reference TRBV12-5 and TRBJ1-2, is DARVTQTPRHKVTEMGQEVTMRCQPILGHNTVFWYRQTMMQGLELLAYFRNRAPLDDSGMPKDRFSAEMPDATLATLKIQPSEPRDSAVYFCASGVDYYGYTFGSGTRLTVV.